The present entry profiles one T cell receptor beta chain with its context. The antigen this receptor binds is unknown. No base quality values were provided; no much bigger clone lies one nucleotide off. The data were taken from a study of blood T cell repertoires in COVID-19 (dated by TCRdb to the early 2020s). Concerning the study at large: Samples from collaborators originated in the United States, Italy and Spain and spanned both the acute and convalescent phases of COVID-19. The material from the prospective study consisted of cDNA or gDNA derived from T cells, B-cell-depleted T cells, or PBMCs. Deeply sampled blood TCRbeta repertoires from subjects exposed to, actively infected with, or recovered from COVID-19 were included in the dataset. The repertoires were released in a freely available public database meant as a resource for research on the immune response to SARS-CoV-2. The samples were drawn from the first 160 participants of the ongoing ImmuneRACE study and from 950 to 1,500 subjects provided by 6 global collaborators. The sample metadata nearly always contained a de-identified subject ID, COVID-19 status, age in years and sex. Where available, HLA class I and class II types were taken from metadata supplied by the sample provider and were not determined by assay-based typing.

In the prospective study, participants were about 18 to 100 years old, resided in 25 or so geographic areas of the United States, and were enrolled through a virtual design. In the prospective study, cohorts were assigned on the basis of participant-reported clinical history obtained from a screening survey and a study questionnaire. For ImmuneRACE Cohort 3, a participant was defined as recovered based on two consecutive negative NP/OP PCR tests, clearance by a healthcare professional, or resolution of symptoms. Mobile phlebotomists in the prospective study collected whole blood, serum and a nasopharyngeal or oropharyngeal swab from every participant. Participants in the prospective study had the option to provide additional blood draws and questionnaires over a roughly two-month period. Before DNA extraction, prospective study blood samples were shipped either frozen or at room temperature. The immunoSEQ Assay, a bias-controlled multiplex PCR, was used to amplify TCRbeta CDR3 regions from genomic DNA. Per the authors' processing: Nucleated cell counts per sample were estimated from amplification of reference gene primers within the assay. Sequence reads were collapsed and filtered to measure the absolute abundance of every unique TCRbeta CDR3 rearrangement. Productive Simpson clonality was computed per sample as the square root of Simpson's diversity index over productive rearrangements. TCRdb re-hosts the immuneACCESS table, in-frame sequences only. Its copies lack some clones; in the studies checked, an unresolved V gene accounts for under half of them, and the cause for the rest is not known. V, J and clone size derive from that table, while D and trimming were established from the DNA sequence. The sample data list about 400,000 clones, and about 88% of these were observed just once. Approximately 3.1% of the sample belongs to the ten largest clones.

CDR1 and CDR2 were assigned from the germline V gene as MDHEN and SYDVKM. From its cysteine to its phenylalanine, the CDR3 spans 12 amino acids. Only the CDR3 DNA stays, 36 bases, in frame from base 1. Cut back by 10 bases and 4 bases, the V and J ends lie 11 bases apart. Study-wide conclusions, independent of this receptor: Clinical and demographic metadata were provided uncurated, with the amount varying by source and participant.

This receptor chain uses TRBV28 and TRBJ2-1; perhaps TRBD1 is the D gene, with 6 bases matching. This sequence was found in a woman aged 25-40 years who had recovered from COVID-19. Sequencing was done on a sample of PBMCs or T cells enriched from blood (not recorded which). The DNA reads TGTGCCACCGGACAGTTATACAATGAGCAGTTCTTC. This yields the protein CATGQLYNEQFF.